This T cell receptor (beta chain) emerged from a study of T-cell reconstitution after alpha-beta-depleted transplantation in children. This CDR3 region has 15 residues. The germline gives CDR1 DFQATT, CDR2 SNEGSKA (reference sequence). After removal of 4 bases from V and 4 bases from J, the junction contained 10 bases not matched to a gene. The TCRbeta library incorporated unique molecular identifiers. TCRdb passed the PCR reads through MiXCR, listing each CDR3 protein once. The table has a few hundred thousand distinct CDR3 sequences, 25% to 30% seen once. The V and J genes are TRBV20-1 and TRBJ2-1; 7 nucleotides match TRBD2. The TCR was taken from a boy under two years old with Wiskott-Aldrich syndrome, due to receive a stem cell transplant. The material was PBMCs, obtained before TCRalphabeta/CD19-depleted stem cell transplant. CDR3 residues: CSATAVLAVYNEQFF. CDR3 bases: TGCAGTGCTACCGCGGTCCTAGCGGTTTACAATGAGCAGTTCTTC.